The 17 T cell receptor beta chains given below trace back to one sample, sequenced in a study of blood T cell repertoires in COVID-19. Here immunoSEQ multiplex PCR was the method, and the copy in TCRdb shows in-frame clones only, minus some. The sample consists of 280,000 or so clones, roughly 86% of them appearing once. The sample consisted of peripheral blood. Every receptor here comes from a young man with active or convalescent COVID-19.

The V gene is TRBV11-2, the J gene TRBJ2-7, with TRBD1 matching over 8 bases. V shed 3 bases, J shed 2 bases, and the junction held 6 bases outside the gene matches. This CDR3 is 15 amino acids long. Germline V CDR1 and CDR2: SGHAT, FQNNGV. CDR3 coding DNA: TGTGCCAGCAGCTTCGGACAGGGTACACCCTACGAGCAGTACTTC. Amino acids: CASSFGQGTPYEQYF. The full variable domain, rest sourced from reference TRBV11-2 and TRBJ2-7, is EAGVAQSPRYKIIEKRQSVAFWCNPISGHATLYWYQQILGQGPKLLIQFQNNGVVDDSQLPKDRFSAERLKGVDSTLKIQPAKLEDSAVYLCASSFGQGTPYEQYFGPGTRLTVT.

The chain joins TRBV20-1 to TRBJ2-3, with 7 bases aligning to TRBD2. V was clipped by 3 bases and J by 3 bases; unmatched bases: 18. Germline V CDR1 and CDR2: DFQATT, SNEGSKA (reference sequence). This CDR3 has 18 residues. This chain's CDR3 is CSASGPMGWGGGTDTQYF. Written as DNA, the CDR3 is TGCAGTGCTAGTGGGCCCATGGGATGGGGCGGGGGAACAGATACGCAGTATTTT.

This clone appeared a few times. The chain uses TRBV19 and TRBJ1-1; D call uncertain. V dropped 2 bases and J dropped 5 bases, with 12 bases sitting between them. The CDR3 length is 14 residues. CDR1 is LNHDA, CDR2 SQIVND, per germline (reference sequence). The CDR3 nucleotides are TGTGCCAGTAGTATACACACCCGAGGGACTGAAGCTTTCTTT. Translated, it gives CASSIHTRGTEAFF.

This chain uses TRBV6-5 with TRBJ2-1, with 11 bases fitting TRBD2. The CDR3 spans 13 residues. The V and J ends lost 0 bases and 13 bases, in that order; junction bases with no gene match: 2. From germline, CDR1 is MNHEY and CDR2 SVGAGI. CDR3 loop: CASSYSLAGGQFF. The CDR3, as DNA: TGTGCCAGCAGTTACTCGCTAGCGGGGGGACAGTTCTTC.

V gene TRBV7-8 combines with J gene TRBJ1-1; 9 positions agree with TRBD1. Losses at the gene ends were 2 bases for V and 5 bases for J; bases not matched to a gene: 6. The CDR3 has 15 amino acids. Per germline, CDR1 SGHVS and CDR2 FQNEAQ. In nucleotides, the CDR3 is TGTGCCAGCAGCTTAACGGGACAGGGAGGGACTGAAGCTTTCTTT. This translates into CASSLTGQGGTEAFF.

The J gene is TRBJ1-2, the V gene TRBV7-9; 8 bases map to TRBD1. V lost 3 bases to trimming and J lost 3 bases; unmatched junction nucleotides: 0. CDR1 is SEHNR and CDR2 is FQNEAQ in the germline V gene (reference sequence). The CDR3 runs to 13 residues. The CDR3 loop is CASSLTGDYGYTF. For the CDR3, the DNA is TGTGCCAGCAGCTTGACAGGGGACTATGGCTACACCTTC. Full variable domain (remainder filled in from reference TRBV7-9 and TRBJ1-2): DTGVSQNPRHKITKRGQNVTFRCDPISEHNRLYWYRQTLGQGPEFLTYFQNEAQLEKSRLLSDRFSAERPKGSFSTLEIQRTEQGDSAMYLCASSLTGDYGYTFGSGTRLTVV.

The J gene is TRBJ2-5, the V gene TRBV6-5; 7 bases fit TRBD1. The CDR3 covers 12 residues. From germline, CDR1 is MNHEY and CDR2 SVGAGI. The J segment lost 4 bases and the V segment lost 6 bases, leaving 2 bases of the junction unmatched. The CDR3 spells CASRAGGETQYF. The CDR3, as DNA: TGTGCCAGCAGGGCAGGGGGAGAGACCCAGTACTTC.

The genes are TRBV6-5 and TRBJ2-3, with 8 bases lining up with TRBD2. The CDR3 extends over 14 amino acids. Per the germline V gene, CDR1 is MNHEY and CDR2 is SVGAGI. The junction had 9 bases not matched to a gene; V was cut back by 8 bases and J by 5 bases. CDR3 DNA sequence: TGTGCCAGCGCGGCGGGGGGCCAGGGAGATACGCAGTATTTT. Residues: CASAAGGQGDTQYF.

The J gene is TRBJ1-1, the V gene TRBV6-6, with unresolved D. The CDR3 extends over 13 amino acids. Germline values: CDR1 MNHNY, CDR2 SVGAGI (reference sequence). V lost 6 bases and J lost 7, with 15 bases in between. CDR3 coding DNA: TGTGCCAGCAGGAGCCCGCAGGAAGTTGAAGCTTTCTTT. It yields the protein CASRSPQEVEAFF.

This rearrangement joins TRBV6-5 to TRBJ1-1; a possible D gene is TRBD1 (6 bases). The length of the CDR3 is 13 residues. Germline V CDR1 and CDR2: MNHEY, SVGAGI. Trimming removed 4 bases at V and 8 bases at J, with 14 bases between. In DNA, the CDR3 is TGTGCCAGCAGTTCGTCATTCGGACAGGAAGCTTTCTTT. The encoded protein is CASSSSFGQEAFF.

V gene TRBV6-5 combines with J gene TRBJ1-2; no firm D call. CDR3 size: 14 residues. Trimming shortened V by 8 bases and J by 2 bases, and 15 bases separated the two germline ends. In germline, CDR1 is MNHEY, CDR2 SVGAGI. CDR3 coding DNA: TGTGCCAGCTCTGAAATAATGGAGAACTATGGCTACACCTTC. Amino acids: CASSEIMENYGYTF.

CDR3 in amino acids: CASSHTPRGGAYNEQFF. The CDR3 DNA reads TGTGCCAGCAGCCACACCCCCCGCGGGGGGGCCTACAATGAGCAGTTCTTC. V is TRBV3-1 (or the pseudogene TRBV3-2) and J is TRBJ2-1, with 9 bases that match TRBD2. In germline, CDR1 is LGHDT, CDR2 YNNKEL (reference sequence). This CDR3 is 17 amino acids long. V trimming: 3 bases; J trimming: 2 bases; junction bases outside the gene matches: 8.

The gene calls are TRBV5-6 and TRBJ1-2; 7 bases agree with TRBD1. CDR3 length: 15 residues. In germline, CDR1 is SGHDT, CDR2 YYEEEE. Germline trimming cut 2 bases from V and 1 base from J; bases unmatched to any gene: 5. For the CDR3, the DNA is TGTGCCAGCAGCTTTGAGGGGGCATTTAACTATGGCTACACCTTC. Protein sequence: CASSFEGAFNYGYTF. Combining the CDR3 with reference TRBV5-6 and TRBJ1-2 gives the whole variable domain DAGVTQSPTHLIKTRGQQVTLRCSPKSGHDTVSWYQQALGQGPQFIFQYYEEEERQRGNFPDRFSGHQFPNYSSELNVNALLLGDSALYLCASSFEGAFNYGYTFGSGTRLTVV.

This clone appeared a single time. The chain carries TRBV12-2 and TRBJ2-7; no check of the table's D call, TRBD1, against the DNA was made. TRBV12-2 is given as a pseudogene. The length of the CDR3 is 13 residues. CDR3 in DNA: TGTGCAAGTCGCTTAGTGGGGCCCTACGAGCAGTACTTC. It yields the protein CASRLVGPYEQYF.

The gene calls are TRBV6-4 and TRBJ2-2; 8 positions agree with TRBD1. J was trimmed by 1 base and V by 3 bases; bases with no gene match: 1. Germline lookup yields CDR1 MRHNA and CDR2 SNTAGT. The CDR3 covers 15 residues. The CDR3 DNA reads TGTGCCAGCAGTGAAGGACAGGGGAACACCGGGGAGCTGTTTTTT. Protein product: CASSEGQGNTGELFF.

The CDR3 region is CATSDSAPRGGGYNEQFF. The CDR3 DNA follows: TGTGCCACCAGTGATTCAGCTCCCCGGGGGGGCGGGTATAATGAGCAGTTCTTC. The chain couples TRBV24-1 to TRBJ2-1; 8 bases align to TRBD2. Trimming at V came to 2 bases and at J to 7 bases, leaving 15 bases not matched to a gene. This CDR3 has 18 amino acids. CDR1 is KGHDR and CDR2 is SFDVKD in the germline V gene.

This clone is a singleton in its sample. Other DNA sequences from this sample encode an identical CDR3 as well. The V and J genes are TRBV11-2 and TRBJ1-1; possible D gene TRBD1, 5 bases. Looked up from germline, CDR1 is SGHAT and CDR2 is FQNNGV. Trimming removed 2 bases at V and 2 bases at J, with 6 bases between. This CDR3 has 13 amino acids. The CDR3 DNA sequence: TGTGCCAGCAGCTTACAGGGAAACACTGAAGCTTTCTTT. Its translation: CASSLQGNTEAFF.